These 25 T cell receptor beta chains were all obtained from the same sample, sequenced in a study of T-cell reconstitution after alpha-beta-depleted transplantation in children. Using unique molecular identifiers, the investigators prepared the TCRbeta library. TCRdb independently ran MiXCR on the PCR reads; one entry per CDR3 protein. The sample gives around 380,000 distinct CDR3 sequences, roughly a tenth of which show up once; 5% to 6.5% is in the top ten. The material sequenced was PBMCs from the stem cell graft donor, taken from the stem cell graft. The receptors were gathered from a human donor who donated a stem cell graft to a child with acute myeloid leukemia.

The rearrangement links TRBV5-5 to TRBJ2-1, with D possibly being TRBD1 (6 bases). The CDR3 is 15 amino acids. Trimming stripped 4 bases from V and 8 bases from J, with 19 bases between. Germline V gene lookup returns CDR1 SGHKS and CDR2 YYEKEE (reference sequence). The chain's CDR3 is CASSDNPGTSYEQFF. DNA of the CDR3: TGTGCCAGCAGCGACAACCCCGGGACATCCTATGAGCAGTTCTTC.

In DNA, the CDR3 is TGCAGTGCTAGAGAAATGGGACGGGACACAGATACGCAGTATTTT. Translated: CSAREMGRDTDTQYF. The V and J genes are TRBV20-1 and TRBJ2-3, with D tentatively TRBD1 or TRBD2 (5 bases each). The CDR3 is made up of 15 amino acids. Germline V gives CDR1 DFQATT, CDR2 SNEGSKA (reference sequence). V lost 0 bases and J 2 bases, leaving 12 bases between the germline ends.

The rearrangement joins TRBV9 to TRBJ2-1, with 12 bases identical to TRBD2. Germline trimming cut 1 base from V and 8 bases from J; bases unmatched to any gene: 4. Germline CDR1 reads SGDLS; CDR2 reads YYNGEE. The CDR3 is 15 residues long. The CDR3 protein is CASSVLAGGPYEQFF. In nucleotides, the CDR3 is TGTGCCAGCAGCGTACTAGCGGGAGGGCCGTATGAGCAGTTCTTC.

This clonotype was seen repeatedly, ten times or more. The gene calls are TRBV6-5 and TRBJ1-1; 8 bases map to TRBD1. V shed 0 bases and J 2 bases; nucleotides not matched to a gene: 2. This CDR3 is 15 amino acids long. The germline gives CDR1 MNHEY, CDR2 SVGAGI. The CDR3 spells CASSYSGQGNTEAFF. The CDR3 DNA reads TGTGCCAGCAGTTACTCCGGACAGGGTAACACTGAAGCTTTCTTT.

The chain combines TRBV5-6 with TRBJ2-7; 12 bases match TRBD2. Looked up from germline, CDR1 is SGHDT and CDR2 is YYEEEE. The CDR3 loop spans 16 amino acids. J gave up 4 bases and V 4 bases, and 9 bases lay outside the gene matches. The CDR3 sequence is CASSGETSGRLYEQYF. The CDR3 nucleotides are TGTGCCAGCAGCGGGGAGACTAGCGGGAGACTATACGAGCAGTACTTC. Using reference TRBV5-6 and TRBJ2-7 for the parts outside the CDR3, the full variable domain is DAGVTQSPTHLIKTRGQQVTLRCSPKSGHDTVSWYQQALGQGPQFIFQYYEEEERQRGNFPDRFSGHQFPNYSSELNVNALLLGDSALYLCASSGETSGRLYEQYFGPGTRLTVT.

This clonotype was recorded a few times. This chain joins TRBV29-1 and TRBJ2-5; 9 positions match TRBD1. Germline values: CDR1 SQVTM, CDR2 ANQGSEA. The CDR3 spans 17 residues. V trimming: 8 bases; J trimming: 4 bases; junction bases outside the gene matches: 20. Here the CDR3 reads CSMLIPGQGYRGETQYF. Here the CDR3 DNA reads TGCAGCATGCTCATACCGGGACAGGGTTATCGCGGAGAGACCCAGTACTTC.

This clonotype was observed a few times. The chain has TRBV25-1 and TRBJ1-6; D may be TRBD1 (6 bases). The CDR3 spans 13 residues. V shed 4 bases and J shed 16 bases, with 17 bases lying between them. Germline V gene data show CDR1 as MGHDK and CDR2 as SYGVNS. CDR3 sequence (DNA): TGTGCCAGCAGTGGTTCTTCCGGGACACAGCTCCACTTT. It encodes CASSGSSGTQLHF.

This clonotype was found many times. This sequence joins TRBV12-3 or TRBV12-4 and TRBJ2-1; the D is unclear. The CDR3 totals 11 residues. V gave up 5 bases and J gave up 10 bases, with 9 bases separating them. In DNA, the CDR3 is TGTGCCAGCAGTCGAGAAGGGGAGCAGTTCTTC. It is translated as CASSREGEQFF.

This clonotype was counted between two and nine times. The rearrangement links TRBV11-2 to TRBJ2-5; 8 bases fit TRBD1. Germline CDR1 and CDR2: SGHAT and FQNNGV. The CDR3 spans 15 residues. The V segment lost 4 bases and the J segment 3 bases; nucleotides outside the gene matches: 7. CDR3 region: CASSSRQGSEETQYF. The CDR3 coding sequence is TGTGCCAGCAGCTCAAGACAGGGGTCGGAAGAGACCCAGTACTTC.

V usage is TRBV4-2 and J usage is TRBJ2-7; D remains ambiguous. The length of the CDR3 is 15 residues. Germline values: CDR1 LGHNA, CDR2 YNFKEQ. V gave up 1 base and J gave up 0 bases, with 10 bases separating them. The CDR3 is CASSQVTTSSYEQYF. The DNA for the CDR3 is TGTGCCAGCAGCCAAGTTACTACGAGCTCCTACGAGCAGTACTTC.

Only a few counts were recorded for this clonotype. The chain couples TRBV7-2 to TRBJ2-7; 8 bases match TRBD1. In germline, CDR1 is SGHTA, CDR2 FQGNSA. V was clipped by 5 bases and J by 6 bases; unmatched bases: 6. The length of the CDR3 is 13 residues. CDR3 coding DNA: TGTGCCAGCAGCAAGACAGGGGTCGGCGAGCAGTACTTC. Its protein product is CASSKTGVGEQYF.

DNA for the CDR3: TGCGCCAGCAGCCAAGATGGACAGTATGGCTACACCTTC. This sequence encodes CASSQDGQYGYTF. The chain couples TRBV4-1 to TRBJ1-2; D perhaps matches TRBD1 (6 bases). CDR3 length: 13 amino acids. Trimming removed 0 bases at V and 5 bases at J, with 7 bases between. From germline, CDR1 is MGHRA and CDR2 YSYEKL.

At least ten counts were recorded for this clonotype. This sequence joins TRBV6-2 or TRBV6-3 and TRBJ2-4; 14 bases fit TRBD2. With 6 bases clipped from V and 2 bases from J, the junction kept 12 bases outside the gene matches. The CDR3 extends over 19 amino acids. In germline, CDR1 is MNHEY, CDR2 SVGEGT. CDR3 amino acids: CASSSAGGLAGVSKNIQYF. CDR3 coding DNA: TGTGCCAGCAGCAGCGCAGGGGGACTAGCGGGAGTGTCCAAAAACATTCAGTACTTC.

On this clonotype: A read error may explain this, as a much larger clone is one base away. V usage is TRBV29-1 and J usage is TRBJ1-1; no definite D call. Germline CDR1 reads SQVTM; CDR2 reads ANQGSEA. The CDR3 has 12 amino acids. The CDR3 DNA follows: TGCAGCGTAATACTCACGAACACTGACGCTTTCTTT. This translates into CSVILTNTDAFF.

This clonotype has ten or more counts. One junction end does not reproduce the germline sequence, and a read error may be involved. J is TRBJ2-5 and V is TRBV7-7; TRBD2 might be the D (5 bases). Germline CDR1 is SSHAT and CDR2 is FNYEAQ (reference sequence). The CDR3 totals 13 residues. CDR3 sequence (DNA): TGTGCTAGCAGCTTACTAGACCAAGAGACCCAGTACTTC. Translated: CASSLLDQETQYF.

V gene TRBV5-6 combines with J gene TRBJ2-1, with 7 bases identical to TRBD1. This CDR3 contains 16 residues. J lost 5 bases, V lost 4 bases, and 12 bases had no gene match. Germline V gives CDR1 SGHDT, CDR2 YYEEEE. The CDR3 sequence: CASSLGGSRWDNEQFF. CDR3 nucleotide sequence: TGTGCCAGCAGCCTAGGGGGCTCTAGGTGGGACAATGAGCAGTTCTTC.

This clonotype showed up many times. The CDR3: CASSGSSYEQYV. In DNA form, the CDR3 reads TGTGCCAGCAGTGGGAGCTCCTACGAGCAGTACGTC. The chain recombines TRBV6-1 with TRBJ2-7; D not resolved. The length of the CDR3 is 12 residues. V lost 4 bases, J lost 0 bases, and 4 bases lay in between. Germline-derived CDR1 and CDR2 are MNHNS and SASEGT.

The chain joins TRBV6-2 or TRBV6-3 to TRBJ1-1; tentative D call: TRBD1 (5 bases). Trimming left V 7 bases short and J 5 bases short, with 20 bases between. This CDR3 is 15 amino acids long. Germline CDR1 MNHEY, CDR2 SVGEGT. This CDR3 is CASTTGDRVGTEAFF. The CDR3 DNA reads TGTGCCAGCACCACAGGAGATAGGGTCGGGACTGAAGCTTTCTTT.

This clonotype was seen more than once but under ten times. The chain couples TRBV7-8 to TRBJ2-3; D unresolved. The V gene lost 5 bases and the J gene lost 6 bases, with 12 bases spanning the gap. Looked up from germline, CDR1 is SGHVS and CDR2 is FQNEAQ. The CDR3 spans 13 residues. CDR3 coding DNA: TGTGCCAGCAGCCCCCGTCCGGTGGATACGCAGTATTTT. This sequence encodes CASSPRPVDTQYF.

This clonotype was seen ten or more times. The chain combines TRBV29-1 with TRBJ2-7, with D possibly matching TRBD2 (5 bases). Germline assignment: CDR1 SQVTM and CDR2 ANQGSEA. The CDR3 contains 11 residues. The germline V and J ends were trimmed by 3 bases and 3 bases, with 6 bases remaining between them. CDR3 amino acids: CSVEEDYEQYV. The CDR3 DNA is TGCAGCGTTGAGGAGGACTACGAGCAGTACGTC.

This clonotype showed up just a few times. The chain carries TRBV15 and TRBJ2-3; 14 bases line up with TRBD2. The germline V gene has CDR1 LNHNV and CDR2 YYDKDF (reference sequence). CDR3 size: 16 residues. The junction had 6 bases not matched to a gene; V was cut back by 5 bases and J by 5 bases. The chain's CDR3 is CATSGRTSGRIDTQYF. CDR3 nucleotides: TGTGCCACCAGCGGGCGGACTAGCGGGAGGATAGATACGCAGTATTTT.

This clonotype was observed a few times. J is TRBJ2-3 and V is TRBV20-1, with 9 bases matching TRBD2. CDR1 and CDR2 from the germline V gene are DFQATT and SNEGSKA (reference sequence). CDR3 length equals 12 residues. Trimming at V came to 8 bases and at J to 2 bases, leaving 2 bases not matched to a gene. The CDR3 DNA sequence: TGCAGTTGCGGGGGGGCCACAGATACGCAGTATTTT. Encoded protein: CSCGGATDTQYF.

This chain joins TRBV6-2 or TRBV6-3 and TRBJ1-2; unclear D gene. CDR1 and CDR2 (germline): MNHEY, SVGEGT. The CDR3 has 20 amino acids. V gave up 2 bases and J gave up 0 bases, with 25 bases separating them. In nucleotides, the CDR3 is TGTGCCAGCAGTTACGACGCGCCTACAGTAGCCACGCGATCTAACTATGGCTACACCTTC. This encodes CASSYDAPTVATRSNYGYTF.

This clonotype has only a few counts. The chain recombines TRBV5-1 with TRBJ1-2, with TRBD1 identical over 7 bases. Trimming took 1 base from V and 8 from J; bases not matched to a gene: 17. The CDR3 has 17 residues. CDR1 is SGHRS, CDR2 YFSETQ, per germline. The CDR3 DNA reads as TGCGCCAGCAGCTTGTACATAGGGGGCGCATCGGTTCACGGCTACACCTTC. Its protein is CASSLYIGGASVHGYTF. Combining the CDR3 with reference TRBV5-1 and TRBJ1-2 gives the whole variable domain KAGVTQTPRYLIKTRGQQVTLSCSPISGHRSVSWYQQTPGQGLQFLFEYFSETQRNKGNFPGRFSGRQFSNSRSEMNVSTLELGDSALYLCASSLYIGGASVHGYTFGSGTRLTVV.

This clonotype has at least ten counts. The chain joins TRBV5-1 to TRBJ2-2; D not resolved. Trimming removed 4 bases at V and 3 bases at J, with 13 bases between. CDR1 and CDR2 (germline): SGHRS, YFSETQ. This CDR3 has 15 residues. The CDR3 here is CASSPAVVDTGELFF. CDR3 nucleotides: TGCGCCAGCAGCCCAGCAGTAGTAGACACCGGGGAGCTGTTTTTT.